This T cell receptor (beta chain) was profiled in a study of regulatory T cells in long-lasting Graves disease (dated by TCRdb to about 2021). General notes on the study: Persistent Graves' disease was defined as persistently positive TSH receptor autoantibodies together with antithyroid drug treatment for over 5 years. TCR sequencing covered roughly 13 persistent and approximately 20 newly diagnosed Graves' disease patients, some 35 samples in total. Persistent Graves' disease patients were compared with newly diagnosed Graves' disease patients by peripheral blood TCR sequencing and RNA sequencing. The study took place in China and was registered as a clinical trial. In the clinical cohort, patients with persistent Graves' disease had used antithyroid drugs for an average of about 10.3 years.

Preparation of the library involved multiplex PCR. TCRdb names Illumina HiSeq 4000 as the instrument used. iRepertoire HTBI primers and Arm-PCR amplification of CDR3 regions were used to construct TCR beta libraries. PCR products were gel purified before sequencing. The source study handled its data this way. Gene usage analysis of CDR3 amino acid clonotypes used the 62 TRBV and 14 to 15 TRBJ segments found across samples. Filtered high-quality paired reads were merged into contigs using COPE and FqMerger. BLAST was used to align contigs to IMGT TRBV, TRBD and TRBJ reference genes, with CDR3 defined following IMGT. Any clonotype with a frequency above 0.1% was counted as a highly expanded clone. Shannon entropy served as the measure of repertoire diversity, while the Gini coefficient captured V-J evenness. A clonotype was considered public if more than one individual shared it. Through fastp at Q25 and MiXCR, TCRdb rebuilt clones from the public reads, retaining in-frame beta chains. Entries are consolidated by CDR3 protein sequence, retaining the most common genes and DNA. The V and J calls were not made by the authors but by TCRdb's processing. The table for this sample lists approximately 400,000 distinct CDR3 sequences; 20% to 25% of them were counted only once. The ten largest clones capture approximately 27% of the sample.

Study-level results and caveats: Patients with persistent disease shared more public clonotypes (under 3,000) than newly diagnosed patients did (966). Because the primary lesion, thyroid tissue, could not be accessed, the study looked at peripheral blood alone. Persistent disease showed preferential use of TRBV28, TRBJ1-2 and TRBJ2-5, whereas newly diagnosed disease favored TRBV20-1 and TRBJ2-1. Compared with newly diagnosed patients, patients with persistent Graves' disease had lower TCR Shannon entropy and fewer highly expanded clones, which suggests clonal expansion. As a limitation, the authors acknowledged that the small sample size may reduce accuracy. Only the TCR beta chain was sequenced and analyzed.

The CDR3 has 15 amino acids, counting the end cysteine and phenylalanine. Just the 45-base CDR3 DNA is kept, in frame starting at base 1. CDR1 and CDR2 (SGHVS, FNYEAQ) derive from the germline V gene. Compared with germline, V lacks 5 bases and J lacks 5 bases; bases without a gene match: 5. The table lists this clonotype with a few counts. Its antigen is currently not known. No qualities accompany the bases; no much larger clone lies one base away. Taken with the paper, the label for time point translates to: persistent/refractory GD, antithyroid drugs over 5 years with positive TRAb. For both TCR sequencing and RNA sequencing, RNA was extracted from PBMCs in TRIzol. The diagnosis of Graves' disease followed American Thyroid Association guidelines. The patients came from an endocrinology department in Xi'an, China. From each patient, around 9 milliliters of peripheral blood was collected into an EDTA anticoagulant tube. Ficoll Paque Plus density gradient separation was used to isolate PBMCs, and no further T cell sorting was done. An Agilent 2100 Bioanalyzer and agarose gel were used to check RNA quality, and a NanoDrop 2000 was used to measure RNA concentration.

The receptor chain draws on TRBV7-6 and TRBJ2-1; 11 central nucleotides agree with TRBD2. This TCR was sampled from a woman aged 40 to 50 with Graves disease. Donor details come from another sample of the same person, matched by shared clones. This sample comprised peripheral blood mononuclear cells (PBMCs), obtained when the disease was refractory, from a patient treated with antithyroid drugs. The CDR3 sequence is CASSPGTSGNNEQFF. The DNA sequence is as follows: TGTGCCAGCAGCCCGGGGACTAGCGGTAACAATGAGCAGTTCTTC.